Following are 6 T cell receptor beta chains from one sample sequenced in a study of cytomegalovirus exposure and HLA in healthy donors. Researchers ran the PCR with 60 Vbeta and 13 Jbeta primers. TCRdb's table, derived via immunoSEQ multiplex PCR, lists solely in-frame clones and lacks some. The table includes 150,000 to 190,000 clones, around 79% detected once. The sample comprised PBMCs. These receptor sequences come from a man between 18 and 35 years old in good health and CMV-seronegative.

The chain employs TRBV4-1 and TRBJ2-1; 9 bases match TRBD2. With V trimmed by 2 bases and J by 4 bases, 6 bases remained unmatched. Germline CDR1 reads MGHRA; CDR2 reads YSYEKL. This CDR3 has 16 amino acids. The CDR3 DNA follows: TGCGCCAGCAGCCAACCAGATAGCGGGAGTTACAATGAGCAGTTCTTC. It specifies CASSQPDSGSYNEQFF.

The chain joins TRBV6-5 to TRBJ2-3; TRBD1 might be the D (5 bases). V lost 6 bases, J lost 2 bases, and 15 bases lay in between. The CDR3 contains 15 residues. CDR1 and CDR2 (germline): MNHEY, SVGAGI. The CDR3: CASSREWGPTDTQYF. The DNA for the CDR3 is TGTGCCAGCAGCCGAGAGTGGGGCCCCACAGATACGCAGTATTTT.

The chain couples TRBV4-3 to TRBJ2-3; a weak D match, TRBD1 (5 bases). This CDR3 spans 16 amino acids. The ends were cut back, 1 base at V and 1 base at J, with 12 bases in the middle. Germline CDR1 and CDR2: LGHNA and YSLEER. CDR3: CASSQGQRSGTDTQYF. DNA for the CDR3: TGCGCCAGCAGCCAAGGACAGAGATCCGGCACAGATACGCAGTATTTT.

The chain is built from TRBV4-3 and TRBJ1-2; D call uncertain. This CDR3 spans 16 amino acids. CDR1 is LGHNA, CDR2 YSLEER, per germline. V dropped 0 bases and J dropped 0 bases, with 11 bases sitting between them. The CDR3: CASSQEMGSANYGYTF. As DNA, the CDR3 is TGCGCCAGCAGCCAAGAGATGGGCAGTGCTAACTATGGCTACACCTTC.

The chain is built from TRBV7-2 and TRBJ2-5; the match to TRBD1 covers 10 bases. The CDR3 has 17 residues. Germline V gene lookup returns CDR1 SGHTA and CDR2 FQGNSA. Trimming at V came to 5 bases and at J to 1 base, leaving 10 bases not matched to a gene. The CDR3 is CASSPVIRQGAQETQYF. CDR3 in DNA: TGTGCCAGCAGCCCCGTGATCCGACAGGGGGCCCAAGAGACCCAGTACTTC.

A few counts support this clone. The CDR3 is CASSSMVGEDQPQHF. In nucleotides, the CDR3 is TGTGCCAGCAGTTCCATGGTGGGGGAGGATCAGCCCCAGCATTTT. The V and J genes are TRBV6-5 and TRBJ1-5; TRBD1 is a possible D gene (5 bases). Germline CDR1 and CDR2: MNHEY and SVGAGI. The CDR3 length is 15 residues. Trimming stripped 4 bases from V and 5 bases from J, with 15 bases between.